These T cell receptor beta chains were read from a single sample in a study of naive and memory T cell subsets. Each CDR3 protein gets one entry after TCRdb re-called the UMI-ligation and nested PCR reads with MiXCR. The sample lists over 100,000 distinct CDR3 sequences, just over 35% occurring once. The material sequenced was central memory CD4+ T cells from blood. The receptors were sampled from a human donor in good health. Each CDR3 is given with its conserved first and last residue. A D gene is named only where the DNA matches it firmly. Part of the rows lack a size; the others show once, few, many or a class for expanded clones.

d_call: TRBD1; j_call: TRBJ1-2; clone_size: .; v_call: TRBV29-1; cdr3_nt: TGCAGCGTTGGAGACAGGGGAGGATATGGCTACACCTTC; cdr3_aa: CSVGDRGGYGYTF
d_call: .; j_call: TRBJ2-1; clone_size: few; v_call: TRBV19; cdr3_nt: TGTGCCAGTAGTCGCCAGGGGGAGGGACGGTACAATGAGCAGTTCTTC; cdr3_aa: CASSRQGEGRYNEQFF
d_call: .; j_call: TRBJ2-7; clone_size: .; v_call: TRBV20-1; cdr3_nt: TGCAGTGCTTCGGGACACCGCTACGAGCAGTACTTC; cdr3_aa: CSASGHRYEQYF
d_call: .; j_call: TRBJ2-4; clone_size: .; v_call: TRBV13; cdr3_nt: TGTGCCAGCAGCTTAGGCCTACTCAGTAATCCCAAAAACATTCAGTACTTC; cdr3_aa: CASSLGLLSNPKNIQYF
d_call: TRBD1; j_call: TRBJ2-7; clone_size: .; v_call: TRBV12-3/TRBV12-4; cdr3_nt: TGTGCCAGCACCGTTGGGCAGGGGGCGTACGAGCAGTACTTC; cdr3_aa: CASTVGQGAYEQYF
d_call: .; j_call: TRBJ1-3; clone_size: .; v_call: TRBV6-5; cdr3_nt: TGTGCCACCCAACCCCGTCAGGGAGGAAACACCATATATTTT; cdr3_aa: CATQPRQGGNTIYF
d_call: .; j_call: TRBJ1-2; clone_size: .; v_call: TRBV6-6; cdr3_nt: TGTGCCACCCTAGCTTTGACGGCCGCTAACTATGGCTACACCTTC; cdr3_aa: CATLALTAANYGYTF
d_call: .; j_call: TRBJ1-5; clone_size: few; v_call: TRBV28; cdr3_nt: TGTGCCACCATTCTCATAGCAGGGCACCAGCCCCAGCATTTT; cdr3_aa: CATILIAGHQPQHF
d_call: .; j_call: TRBJ2-3; clone_size: .; v_call: TRBV29-1; cdr3_nt: TGCAGCGTTGTACTTCAGTCGCAAACAGATACGCAGTATTTT; cdr3_aa: CSVVLQSQTDTQYF
d_call: .; j_call: TRBJ1-1; clone_size: few; v_call: TRBV11-1; cdr3_nt: TGTGCCAGCACCCCTACCACAGGGCTGCGGGAAGCTTTCTTT; cdr3_aa: CASTPTTGLREAFF
d_call: .; j_call: TRBJ2-1; clone_size: .; v_call: TRBV9; cdr3_nt: TGTGCCAGCAGCGTAGTTGGAGGGGTAGACAATGAGCAGTTCTTC; cdr3_aa: CASSVVGGVDNEQFF
d_call: TRBD1; j_call: TRBJ1-5; clone_size: few; v_call: TRBV28; cdr3_nt: TGTGCCAGCAGTTTTGGGACAGGATGGCAGCCCCAGCATTTT; cdr3_aa: CASSFGTGWQPQHF
d_call: .; j_call: TRBJ2-1; clone_size: .; v_call: TRBV2; cdr3_nt: TGTGCCAGCAGCCAAGACAATGAGCAGTTCTTC; cdr3_aa: CASSQDNEQFF
d_call: .; j_call: TRBJ1-5; clone_size: .; v_call: TRBV19; cdr3_nt: TGTGCCAGTAGTAAACAAGTTAATCAGCCCCAGCATTTT; cdr3_aa: CASSKQVNQPQHF
d_call: .; j_call: TRBJ1-5; clone_size: .; v_call: TRBV28; cdr3_nt: TGTGCCAGCAGTTTAGGAAATTCCTATAGCAATCAGCCCCAGCATTTT; cdr3_aa: CASSLGNSYSNQPQHF
d_call: .; j_call: TRBJ2-6; clone_size: few; v_call: TRBV30; cdr3_nt: TGTGCCTGGAGTGGTTCGGGGAGAGGTCTTGGGGCCAACGTCCTGACTTTC; cdr3_aa: CAWSGSGRGLGANVLTF
d_call: .; j_call: TRBJ1-1; clone_size: few; v_call: TRBV5-6; cdr3_nt: TGTGCCAGCAGCCCCCCTCGTGCGGGGCAAGTAGAAGCTTTCTTT; cdr3_aa: CASSPPRAGQVEAFF
d_call: TRBD2; j_call: TRBJ2-7; clone_size: .; v_call: TRBV28; cdr3_nt: TGTGCCAGCAGACCCTCTAGCGGGGGAACCTACGAGCAGTACTTC; cdr3_aa: CASRPSSGGTYEQYF
d_call: TRBD2; j_call: TRBJ2-5; clone_size: .; v_call: TRBV20-1; cdr3_nt: TGCAGTGTGGCGGGAGTTACGCTGGAGACCCAGTACTTC; cdr3_aa: CSVAGVTLETQYF
d_call: TRBD2; j_call: TRBJ2-1; clone_size: .; v_call: TRBV20-1; cdr3_nt: TGCAGTGCTAGTGGGACTACTAGCGGGAGTTATAATGAGCAGTTCTTC; cdr3_aa: CSASGTTSGSYNEQFF
d_call: .; j_call: TRBJ1-2; clone_size: .; v_call: TRBV14; cdr3_nt: TGTGCCAGCAGCCCGACTTGGCAGACTTATTCCTATGGCTACACCTTC; cdr3_aa: CASSPTWQTYSYGYTF
d_call: TRBD2; j_call: TRBJ2-7; clone_size: .; v_call: TRBV15; cdr3_nt: TGTGCCACCAGCGTGGGGAGGGAGTACGAGCAGTACTTC; cdr3_aa: CATSVGREYEQYF
d_call: .; j_call: TRBJ2-6; clone_size: .; v_call: TRBV5-4; cdr3_nt: TGTGCCAGCAGCTTGGTTGGGGCCAACGTCCTGACTTTC; cdr3_aa: CASSLVGANVLTF
d_call: .; j_call: TRBJ2-1; clone_size: .; v_call: TRBV30; cdr3_nt: TGTGCCTGGAGAAAAGGGCGCGGTATCAATGAGCAGTTCTTC; cdr3_aa: CAWRKGRGINEQFF
d_call: TRBD1; j_call: TRBJ1-1; clone_size: few; v_call: TRBV20-1; cdr3_nt: TGCAGTGCTAATCCGGGACAGACATCCCGAGGCACTGAAGCTTTCTTT; cdr3_aa: CSANPGQTSRGTEAFF
d_call: .; j_call: TRBJ1-1; clone_size: .; v_call: TRBV7-2; cdr3_nt: TGTGCCAGCAGCTTAACGGCCAGGAACACTGAAGCTTTCTTT; cdr3_aa: CASSLTARNTEAFF
d_call: .; j_call: TRBJ1-3; clone_size: once; v_call: TRBV6-5; cdr3_nt: TGTGCCAGCAGGGTGACGCGTGGGGGAAACACCATATATTTT; cdr3_aa: CASRVTRGGNTIYF
d_call: .; j_call: TRBJ2-1; clone_size: .; v_call: TRBV6-5; cdr3_nt: TGTGCCAGCAGACTCGGACCAAACAATGAGCAGTTCTTC; cdr3_aa: CASRLGPNNEQFF
d_call: .; j_call: TRBJ2-1; clone_size: .; v_call: TRBV18; cdr3_nt: TGTGCCAGCTCACACCAGAAGTATAATGAGCAGTTCTTC; cdr3_aa: CASSHQKYNEQFF
d_call: TRBD1; j_call: TRBJ2-5; clone_size: .; v_call: TRBV7-9; cdr3_nt: TGTGCCAGCAGCCCGGACAGGGCATCCGAGACCCAGTACTTC; cdr3_aa: CASSPDRASETQYF
d_call: TRBD2; j_call: TRBJ2-3; clone_size: few; v_call: TRBV6-4; cdr3_nt: TGTGCCAGCAGTGAGTGGGAGGGAGCGGTGCAGTATTTT; cdr3_aa: CASSEWEGAVQYF
d_call: .; j_call: TRBJ1-1; clone_size: .; v_call: TRBV7-8; cdr3_nt: TGTGCCAGCAGCTTTGGGGGGCGTGAAGCTTTCTTT; cdr3_aa: CASSFGGREAFF
d_call: .; j_call: TRBJ1-5; clone_size: few; v_call: TRBV12-3/TRBV12-4; cdr3_nt: TGTGCCAGCAGTTTCCGGGACGCCGGCAATCAGCCCCAGCATTTT; cdr3_aa: CASSFRDAGNQPQHF